The source of this T cell receptor (beta chain) is a study of early T cells in non-severe SARS-CoV-2 infection. Background on the study: Chains stayed unpaired after sequencing of bulk RNA from unsorted whole blood. Study-wide findings and caveats: Private and CD4 specificities were missed by VDJdb matching, skewed to anti-spike CD8.

The CDR3 consists of 15 residues. Trimming removed 1 base at V and 2 bases at J, with 12 bases between. Germline V lookup: CDR1 SEHNR, CDR2 FQNEAQ (reference sequence). This clonotype was counted only a few times. The antigen is not known. Unique molecular identifiers (one per individual cDNA molecule) were attached. TCRdb itself ran the 5' RACE reads through MiXCR, one entry per CDR3 protein. The data hold around 72,000 distinct CDR3 sequences, with about 9.5% observed a single time. The rearrangement links TRBV7-9 to TRBJ2-7; D gene uncertain. This specimen consisted of whole blood, obtained at baseline. The sequence came from an adult who was a healthcare worker with PCR-confirmed SARS-CoV-2 infection or an uninfected control (not recorded which). The CDR3 is CASSLGRGTPYEQYF. The CDR3 bases are TGTGCCAGCAGCTTAGGACGCGGTACGCCCTACGAGCAGTACTTC.